The sequence of this T cell receptor (beta chain) was determined in a study of blood T cell repertoires in COVID-19. About the study: Samples came from the United States, Italy and Spain, spanning acute and convalescent COVID-19. T cells, B-cell-depleted T cells, or PBMCs supplied cDNA or gDNA.

How the authors handled the data: Nucleated cell number was recorded as an estimate derived from reference gene primer amplification. The protocol was immunoSEQ multiplex PCR, while the TCRdb copy is restricted to in-frame clones and leaves out a portion. Clone size and V and J calls were adopted from that table, with D and trimming inferred from the DNA. The table shows about 110,000 clones, with 80% to 85% occurring only once. V lost 2 bases and J lost 6; bases outside the gene matches: 5. CDR3 length equals 14 residues. Germline CDR1 and CDR2: MDHEN and SYDVKM. The TCR comes from a man between 65 and 85 years old with acute or convalescent COVID-19. V usage is TRBV28 and J usage is TRBJ2-5, with 8 bases matching TRBD1. Sequenced sample: peripheral blood. The DNA of the CDR3 is TGTGCCAGCAGTTTACGGACAGGGACGCAGACCCAGTACTTC. It codes for CASSLRTGTQTQYF.